This T cell receptor (beta chain) comes out of a study of human T cells and chemical hapten exposure. The CDR3 spans 14 residues. Germline loops: CDR1 LNHNV, CDR2 YYDKDF (reference sequence). The V and J ends lost 5 bases and 7 bases respectively, with 12 bases between them. Time point here: patch test 3, about 24 weeks after DPC sensitization. Treatment indicated: therapeutic diphenylcyclopropenone sensitization with weekly scalp DPC. MiXCR, run by TCRdb on the RACE reads, gives a single entry per CDR3 protein. The sample includes some 96,000 distinct CDR3 sequences, roughly 27% seen only once; the top ten take 10%.

The rearrangement uses TRBV15 and TRBJ1-6; D gene unclear. Material: whole blood, obtained in connection with sensitization to the hapten diphenylcyclopropenone (DPC). The clonotype originates from a man in his forties with alopecia areata. Some clones in this sample may be carry-over from other donors' samples. The DNA of the CDR3 is TGTGCCACCAGCTCCGGGCTAACAAATTCACCCCTCCACTTT. This codes for CATSSGLTNSPLHF.